These 14 T cell receptor beta chains were all obtained from the same sample, sequenced in a study of TIL therapy for anti-PD-1-resistant metastatic lung cancer. The immunoSEQ assay was v3. Generated by immunoSEQ multiplex PCR, the TCRdb table keeps only in-frame clones and is missing some. The sample records nearly 15,000 clones, around 88% being singletons. Sample time point: pre-treatment sample, taken before nivolumab and TIL therapy. Sequencing used blood, obtained at baseline. Source of these receptors: a person aged 25 to 79 with non-small cell lung cancer.

This chain uses TRBV18 with TRBJ1-1; tentatively, D is TRBD1 (6 bases). Germline assignment: CDR1 KGHSH and CDR2 LQKENI. The CDR3 has 15 amino acids. The ends were cut back, 0 bases at V and 4 bases at J, with 12 bases in the middle. The DNA of the CDR3 is TGTGCCAGCTCACCACCATCGGGGGCGGGCACTGAAGCTTTCTTT. Protein sequence: CASSPPSGAGTEAFF.

This clone was found once. The genes are TRBV9 and TRBJ2-2, with 12 bases fitting TRBD2. Germline-derived CDR1 and CDR2 are SGDLS and YYNGEE. The J segment lost 6 bases and the V segment lost 0 bases, leaving 9 bases of the junction unmatched. The CDR3 has 18 residues. CDR3 coding DNA: TGTGCCAGCAGCGTAGGGATCCTAGCGGGAGGGCCGTCCGGGGAGCTGTTTTTT. It codes for CASSVGILAGGPSGELFF.

The chain has TRBV28 and TRBJ1-2, with D uncertain. The germline V and J ends were trimmed by 5 bases and 4 bases, with 17 bases remaining between them. In germline, CDR1 is MDHEN, CDR2 SYDVKM. This CDR3 has 15 residues. As DNA, the CDR3 is TGTGCCAGCAGTAGCCGGGGTGGCAGGCCCTATGGCTACACCTTC. Its translation is CASSSRGGRPYGYTF.

The chain combines TRBV9 with TRBJ1-2; D perhaps matches TRBD1 (5 bases). Trimming left V 0 bases short and J 9 bases short, with 15 bases between. Germline-derived CDR1 and CDR2 are SGDLS and YYNGEE. The CDR3 sequence is 14 residues long. This CDR3 is CASSVVGQGGRYTF. The CDR3 nucleotides read TGTGCCAGCAGCGTAGTCGGCCAGGGAGGACGCTACACCTTC.

This chain uses TRBV6-4 with TRBJ2-1; D may match TRBD1 or TRBD2 (6 bases each). CDR1 and CDR2 (germline): MRHNA, SNTAGT. CDR3 length equals 15 residues. V lost 8 bases to trimming and J lost 4 bases, with 18 bases between them. In DNA, the CDR3 is TGTGCCAGCGGAGAGACAGGAGGGAGTTACAATGAGCAGTTCTTC. This gives the protein CASGETGGSYNEQFF.

This clone came up a few times. For the CDR3, the DNA is TGTGCCAGCAGCTTAGCGCTTTGGGAGACCCAGTACTTC. Translated: CASSLALWETQYF. The chain is built from TRBV11-1 and TRBJ2-5; D is ambiguous. V lost 0 bases, J lost 5 bases, and 7 bases lay in between. The CDR3 loop spans 13 amino acids. CDR1 is SGHAT and CDR2 is FQDESV in the germline V gene (reference sequence). Supplemented by reference TRBV11-1 and TRBJ2-5, the full variable domain reads EAEVAQSPRYKITEKSQAVAFWCDPISGHATLYWYRQILGQGPELLVQFQDESVVDDSQLPKDRFSAERLKGVDSTLKIQPAELGDSAMYLCASSLALWETQYFGPGTRLLVL.

This clone was detected once. This chain uses TRBV18 with TRBJ2-3, with TRBD2 matching 7 bases. V gave up 3 bases and J gave up 0 bases; unmatched junction bases: 9. There are 17 residues in the CDR3. Germline V gene lookup returns CDR1 KGHSH and CDR2 LQKENI. CDR3: CASSPPARGVSTDTQYF. Here the CDR3 DNA reads TGTGCCAGCTCACCCCCCGCACGGGGGGTTAGCACAGATACGCAGTATTTT.

Turning to this clone: The sample carries other DNA sequences with the same CDR3. The V gene is TRBV5-1, the J gene TRBJ1-1; no clear D gene. V gave up 0 bases and J gave up 4 bases, with 7 bases separating them. CDR1 is SGHRS, CDR2 YFSETQ, per germline. CDR3 length equals 13 residues. The CDR3 coding sequence is TGCGCCAGCAGCTTGGGGGGTGGCACTGAAGCTTTCTTT. Amino acid sequence: CASSLGGGTEAFF.

The gene calls are TRBV5-4 and TRBJ1-2; 9 bases fit TRBD1. V was pared by 5 bases and J by 6 bases, with 14 bases of the junction left unmatched. This CDR3 is built from 16 residues. Germline V gene lookup returns CDR1 SGHNT and CDR2 YYREEE (reference sequence). CDR3 DNA: TGTGCCAGCAGGCTTCCCGGGACAGGGACCTTCGATGGCTACACCTTC. Its translation: CASRLPGTGTFDGYTF.

The chain uses TRBV7-2 and TRBJ2-3; D might be TRBD2 (6 bases). The ends were cut back, 1 base at V and 5 bases at J, with 19 bases in the middle. The germline V gene encodes CDR1 SGHTA and CDR2 FQGNSA. The CDR3 is 17 amino acids. In DNA, the CDR3 is TGTGCCAGCAGCTTAGGGCCAAGGCGGGGAGGACAAGATACGCAGTATTTT. Translated, it gives CASSLGPRRGGQDTQYF.

This clone was seen only a few times. V and J are TRBV27 and TRBJ2-3; possibly TRBD2 for D (6 bases). The CDR3 contains 13 residues. Germline V gives CDR1 MNHEY, CDR2 SMNVEV (reference sequence). The V gene lost 2 bases and the J gene lost 11 bases, with 14 bases spanning the gap. The CDR3 is CASSLREDRRQYF. CDR3 bases: TGTGCCAGCAGTTTAAGGGAGGATAGGCGGCAGTATTTT.

The chain links TRBV21-1 to TRBJ2-7; the table's TRBD2 call for D was not verified on the DNA. TRBV21-1 is classified as a pseudogene. This CDR3 is built from 20 residues. CDR3 region: CASSKDGLRIMVRTGEHLYF. CDR3 DNA sequence: TGTGCCAGCAGCAAAGACGGACTAAGGATTATGGTCAGGACGGGTGAGCATCTATACTTC.

This chain joins TRBV7-9 and TRBJ2-5; D is undetermined. Germline CDR1 SEHNR, CDR2 FQNEAQ (reference sequence). Trimming removed 3 bases at V and 5 bases at J, with 10 bases between. The CDR3 has 13 amino acids. The CDR3 region is CASSFNGPETQYF. The CDR3 DNA reads as TGTGCCAGCAGCTTCAACGGGCCGGAGACCCAGTACTTC.

This clone was picked up one time. The genes are TRBV7-9 and TRBJ2-4; 8 nucleotides agree with TRBD1. The CDR3 is 12 amino acids. The germline CDR1 and CDR2 sequences are SEHNR and FQNEAQ (reference sequence). The J segment lost 13 bases and the V segment lost 5 bases, leaving 7 bases of the junction unmatched. In DNA form, the CDR3 reads TGTGCCAGCAGCGTAGGGACAGGCAGCCAGTACTTC. As protein: CASSVGTGSQYF. Supplemented by reference TRBV7-9 and TRBJ2-4, the full variable domain reads DTGVSQNPRHKITKRGQNVTFRCDPISEHNRLYWYRQTLGQGPEFLTYFQNEAQLEKSRLLSDRFSAERPKGSFSTLEIQRTEQGDSAMYLCASSVGTGSQYFGAGTRLSVL.